What follows is one TCR beta chain and its context. The data stem from a study of blood T cell repertoires in COVID-19. Study background: Samples of COVID-19 (acute and convalescent) were obtained from the United States, Italy and Spain. The analysed material was cDNA or gDNA that came from T cells, B-cell-depleted T cells, or PBMCs.

The table came from immunoSEQ multiplex PCR; TCRdb's copy has only in-frame clones and leaves some out. The sample has approximately 130,000 clones; over 80% are singletons. The sample taken for sequencing was peripheral blood. The receptor comes from a man aged 45-65 years with active COVID-19.

As DNA, the CDR3 is TGTGCCAGCTCACCAACGGCAGGGCTGGCCAACGTCCTGACTTTC. Its protein is CASSPTAGLANVLTF. The chain recombines TRBV18 with TRBJ2-6; tentatively, D is TRBD1 (5 bases). Looked up from germline, CDR1 is KGHSH and CDR2 is LQKENI. V was cut by 2 bases and J by 6 bases, with 11 bases left in between. The CDR3 runs to 15 residues. Variable domain in full (rest from reference TRBV18 and TRBJ2-6): NAGVMQNPRHLVRRRGQEARLRCSPMKGHSHVYWYRQLPEEGLKFMVYLQKENIIDESGMPKERFSAEFPKEGPSILRIQQVVRGDSAAYFCASSPTAGLANVLTFGAGSRLTVL.